Listed below are T cell receptor beta chains from one sample, sequenced in a study of T-cell reconstitution after alpha-beta-depleted transplantation in children. One entry per CDR3 protein, called by TCRdb with MiXCR from the PCR reads. Seen here are about 97,000 distinct CDR3 sequences, 7% to 8% observed once, and the top ten hold roughly 15%. Sequenced material: PBMCs, taken before TCRalphabeta/CD19-depleted stem cell transplant. The source of these receptors is a boy aged 2 to 10 with acute lymphoblastic leukemia, due to receive a stem cell transplant. CDR3s include the opening cysteine and the closing phenylalanine or tryptophan. Each record gives: J gene, D gene, clone size, V gene, CDR3 DNA, CDR3 protein. D genes are given only for firm matches. Some rows have no size entry. The others give once, few or many, or a class for an expanded clone.

TRBJ1-3	NA	few	TRBV19	TGTGCCAGTAGCTCGGGATTACTCTCTGGAAACACCATATATTTT	CASSSGLLSGNTIYF
TRBJ2-1	NA	NA	TRBV7-2	TGTGCCAGCAGCTTTGCAGGGGCCGGTTGGAATGAGCAGTTCTTC	CASSFAGAGWNEQFF
TRBJ1-1	NA	many	TRBV5-1	TGCGCCAGCAGCCCACACCTTATGAACACTGAAGCTTTCTTT	CASSPHLMNTEAFF
TRBJ2-3	TRBD2	many	TRBV7-8	TGTGCCAGCAGCTTAGCTAGCGGGGGAAATACGCAGTATTTT	CASSLASGGNTQYF
TRBJ1-1	NA	few	TRBV27	TGTGCCAGCAGTTTCGGGAAAAGGCTGACTGAAGCTTTCTTT	CASSFGKRLTEAFF
TRBJ1-5	NA	few	TRBV5-6	TGTGCCAGCAGCTTTGCGGGGAGCAATCAGCCCCAGCATTTT	CASSFAGSNQPQHF
TRBJ1-5	NA	many	TRBV12-3/TRBV12-4	TGTGCCAGCAGTTTAGCGAGCACGACCGCTTATAGCAATCAGCCCCAGCATTTT	CASSLASTTAYSNQPQHF
TRBJ1-1	NA	many	TRBV28	TGTGCCAGCTGGACAGTGCAGTCTGGCTTGATGAACACTGAAGCTTTCTTT	CASWTVQSGLMNTEAFF
TRBJ2-3	TRBD2	NA	TRBV11-3	TGTGCCAGCAGCCCTGGACTAGCGGGGGCCACAGATACGCAGTATTTT	CASSPGLAGATDTQYF
TRBJ2-3	TRBD2	many	TRBV5-6	TGTGCCAGCAGCACCCTCTACAGACTAGCGGCCAGCACAGATACGCAGTATTTT	CASSTLYRLAASTDTQYF
TRBJ2-3	TRBD2	NA	TRBV27	TGTGCCAGCAGGATGACTAGCGGTGATACGCAGTATTTT	CASRMTSGDTQYF
TRBJ2-1	NA	many	TRBV6-1	TGTGCCAGCAGTGAAGCGCTTCGGGTCACCTGGGGGGATGAGCAGTTCTTC	CASSEALRVTWGDEQFF
TRBJ2-3	TRBD2	NA	TRBV7-3	TGTGCCAGCAGCCCCGGGCTAGCGGGGGGGCGGCGCACAGATACGCAGTATTTT	CASSPGLAGGRRTDTQYF
TRBJ2-5	TRBD1	few	TRBV7-2	TGTGCCAGCAGCTTAGGGGACAGGGACCAAGAGACCCAGTACTTC	CASSLGDRDQETQYF
TRBJ2-2	TRBD1	many	TRBV6-5	TGTGCCAGCAGGAGACAGGGGGACGGGGAGCTGTTTTTT	CASRRQGDGELFF
TRBJ1-2	TRBD1	many	TRBV4-3	TGCGCCAGCAGCCAAGACCGGGACAGGAGGGACTATGGCTACACCTTC	CASSQDRDRRDYGYTF
TRBJ2-2	TRBD2	NA	TRBV18	TGTGCCAGCTCACCGACTAGCGGCGGAGCGAACACCGGGGAGCTGTTTTTT	CASSPTSGGANTGELFF
TRBJ1-5	NA	many	TRBV6-5	TGTGCCAGCAGGCCCCCGTCAGGGGAAAGTCAGCCCCAGCATTTT	CASRPPSGESQPQHF
TRBJ2-5	NA	NA	TRBV5-1	TGCGCCAGCAGCTCCCCCCGGGACATGCAAGAGACCCAGTACTTC	CASSSPRDMQETQYF
TRBJ2-7	TRBD1	few	TRBV5-4	TGTGCCAGCAGTCGGGACAGCAACGCCTTATACGAGCAGTACTTC	CASSRDSNALYEQYF
TRBJ2-1	TRBD2	many	TRBV18	TGTGCCAGCTCACCAGGGAATTGGGACTATTGGTACAATGAGCAGTTCTTC	CASSPGNWDYWYNEQFF
TRBJ2-2	NA	NA	TRBV2	TGTGCCAGCACCCCGAACACCGGGGAGCTGTTTTTT	CASTPNTGELFF
TRBJ1-4	NA	many	TRBV7-6	TGTGCCAGCAGCAAGAACGGACAGATAAATGAAAAACTGTTTTTT	CASSKNGQINEKLFF
TRBJ2-1	TRBD2	many	TRBV6-4	TGTGCCAGCAGTGACTCGGGCGGGGGGGCCAATGAGCAGTTCTTC	CASSDSGGGANEQFF
TRBJ2-5	TRBD2	many	TRBV7-7	TGTGCTAGCAGCTTCTGGAGAGCGGGGCAGCAAGAGACCCAGTACTTC	CASSFWRAGQQETQYF
TRBJ1-4	TRBD1	many	TRBV7-8	TGTGCCAGCAGCAGGCGACAGGGGATTAATGAAAAACTGTTTTTT	CASSRRQGINEKLFF
TRBJ1-4	NA	NA	TRBV7-2	TGTGCCAGCAGCTTAGGTCACAGGGCAACTAATGAAAAACTGTTTTTT	CASSLGHRATNEKLFF
TRBJ1-1	NA	many	TRBV3-1	TGTGCCAGCAGCCAAGATGACAGACAGTTGAACACTGAAGCTTTCTTT	CASSQDDRQLNTEAFF
TRBJ1-5	NA	few	TRBV18	TGTGCCAGCTCACCCCAGGTGAATCAGCCCCAGCATTTT	CASSPQVNQPQHF
TRBJ2-7	NA	many	TRBV29-1	TGCAGCGTGGAGGGGAAGGGCACCTACGAGCAGTACTTC	CSVEGKGTYEQYF
TRBJ1-1	NA	NA	TRBV11-1	TGTTCCAGCAGCTCCATCGGACTGGAAGCTTTCTTT	CSSSSIGLEAFF
TRBJ2-5	NA	NA	TRBV11-3	TGTGCCAGCAGCTTCCAGGGCGGCCGCGCCCGAGAGACCCAGTACTTC	CASSFQGGRARETQYF
TRBJ1-1	NA	many	TRBV6-5	TGTGCCAGCACCATGACGGGGAACACTGAAGCTTTCTTT	CASTMTGNTEAFF
TRBJ2-3	TRBD1	many	TRBV24-1	TGTGCCACCAGTGAACGGACAGGGGCCACAGATACGCAGTATTTT	CATSERTGATDTQYF
TRBJ1-2	NA	few	TRBV6-1	TGTGCCAGCAGTGAACAGCCAGTCTATGGCTACACCTTC	CASSEQPVYGYTF
TRBJ1-4	NA	many	TRBV7-9	TGTGCCAGCAGCCTACGGACAGACGGAGAAAAACTGTTTTTT	CASSLRTDGEKLFF
TRBJ1-3	NA	many	TRBV12-3/TRBV12-4	TGTGCCAGCAGCCCGCGGTCTGGAAACACCATATATTTT	CASSPRSGNTIYF
TRBJ2-3	TRBD2	NA	TRBV5-4	TGTGCCAGCAGTACTAGCGGGGGCCTCACAGATACGCAGTATTTT	CASSTSGGLTDTQYF
TRBJ2-5	TRBD1	many	TRBV5-1	TGCGCCAGCAGCTTACTCGGGACAGGGGGCCAAGAGACCCAGTACTTC	CASSLLGTGGQETQYF
TRBJ2-7	NA	many	TRBV5-7	TGTGCCAGCAGCTTGGAAAGGGTCAAATCCTACGAGCAGTACTTC	CASSLERVKSYEQYF
TRBJ2-1	NA	few	TRBV5-1	TGCGCCAGCCAAGAAGAAGGAACCCACAATGAGCAGTTCTTC	CASQEEGTHNEQFF
TRBJ2-5	TRBD1	NA	TRBV29-1	TGCAGCGTTCGCCCAGGGACAGGGGGGAAAGAGACCCAGTACTTC	CSVRPGTGGKETQYF
TRBJ2-2	NA	many	TRBV20-1	TGCAGTGCTAGAGTCAGTACGAACACCGGGGAGCTGTTTTTT	CSARVSTNTGELFF
TRBJ2-2	NA	few	TRBV20-1	TGCAGTGCTAGACAGGGAACGAGGACCGGGGAGCTGTTTTTT	CSARQGTRTGELFF
TRBJ2-2	NA	many	TRBV27	TGTGCCAGCCGTTCACAACTGGGCGACGTAGGCGGGGAGCTGTTTTTT	CASRSQLGDVGGELFF